The TCR beta chain under discussion was sequenced for a study of shared clonotypes between healthy human individuals. Per germline, CDR1 SGHRS and CDR2 YFSETQ. V shed 3 bases and J 5 bases; nucleotides not matched to a gene: 5. CDR3 length equals 15 residues. In the case of this clone: Other DNA variants within this sample encode the same CDR3.

Assay used: immunoSEQ multiplex PCR; TCRdb lists only in-frame clones, some missing. The sample gives fewer than 3 million clones, around 93% of which show up once; about 0.36% is in the top ten. The chain combines TRBV5-1 with TRBJ1-4, with 9 positions matching TRBD1. The TCR was taken from a man aged 18 to 30 in good health. Some clones in this sample may be carry-over from other donors' samples. What was sequenced was naive CD4+ T cells from PBMCs. Subset: CD45RA+ positively selected. In DNA form, the CDR3 reads TGCGCCAGCAGCTCTTCGGGACAGGGAAATGAAAAACTGTTTTTT. This translates into CASSSSGQGNEKLFF.